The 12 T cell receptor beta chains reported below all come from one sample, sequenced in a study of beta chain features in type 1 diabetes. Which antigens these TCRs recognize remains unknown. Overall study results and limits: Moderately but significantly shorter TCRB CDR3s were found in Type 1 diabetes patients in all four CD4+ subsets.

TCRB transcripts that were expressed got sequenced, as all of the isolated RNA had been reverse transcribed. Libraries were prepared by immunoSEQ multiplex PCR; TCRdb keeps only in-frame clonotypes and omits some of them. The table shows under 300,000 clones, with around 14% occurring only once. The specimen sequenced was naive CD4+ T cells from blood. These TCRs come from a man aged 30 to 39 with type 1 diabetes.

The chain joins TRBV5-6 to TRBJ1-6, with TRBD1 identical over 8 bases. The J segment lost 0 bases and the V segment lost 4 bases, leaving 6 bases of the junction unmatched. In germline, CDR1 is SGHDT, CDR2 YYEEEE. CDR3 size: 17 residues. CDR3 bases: TGTGCCAGCAGCATCCGGGACAGGCACTCCTATAATTCACCCCTCCACTTT. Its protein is CASSIRDRHSYNSPLHF.

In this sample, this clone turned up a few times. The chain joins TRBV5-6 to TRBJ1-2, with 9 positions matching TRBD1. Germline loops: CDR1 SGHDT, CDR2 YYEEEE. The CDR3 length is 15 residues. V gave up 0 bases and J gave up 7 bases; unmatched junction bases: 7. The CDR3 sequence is CASSLVDRGSGGYTF. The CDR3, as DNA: TGTGCCAGCAGCTTGGTGGACAGGGGATCGGGTGGCTACACCTTC.

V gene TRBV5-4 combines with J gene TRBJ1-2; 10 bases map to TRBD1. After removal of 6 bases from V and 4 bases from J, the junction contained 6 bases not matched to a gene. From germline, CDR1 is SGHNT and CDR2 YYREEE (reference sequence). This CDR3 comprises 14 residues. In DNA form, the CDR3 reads TGTGCCAGCACCGCGGGACAGGGGATCTATGGCTACACCTTC. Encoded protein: CASTAGQGIYGYTF.

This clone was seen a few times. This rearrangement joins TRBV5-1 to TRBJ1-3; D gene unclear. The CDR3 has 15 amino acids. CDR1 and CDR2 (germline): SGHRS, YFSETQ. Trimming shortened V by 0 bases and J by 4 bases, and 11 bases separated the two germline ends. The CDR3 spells CASSLDARSGNTIYF. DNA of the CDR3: TGCGCCAGCAGCTTGGATGCCAGATCAGGAAACACCATATATTTT.

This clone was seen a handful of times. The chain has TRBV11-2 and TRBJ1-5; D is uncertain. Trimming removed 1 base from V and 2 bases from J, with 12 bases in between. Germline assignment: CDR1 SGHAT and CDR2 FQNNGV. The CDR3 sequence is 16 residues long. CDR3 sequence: CASSLGGGRGNQPQHF. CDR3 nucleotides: TGTGCCAGCAGCTTAGGAGGAGGGAGAGGCAATCAGCCCCAGCATTTT.

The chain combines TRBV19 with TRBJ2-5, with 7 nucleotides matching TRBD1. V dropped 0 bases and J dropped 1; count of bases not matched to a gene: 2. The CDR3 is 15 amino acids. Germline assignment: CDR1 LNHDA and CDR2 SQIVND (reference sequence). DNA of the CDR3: TGTGCCAGTAGTATAGACCGGGACAGCCAAGAGACCCAGTACTTC. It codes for CASSIDRDSQETQYF. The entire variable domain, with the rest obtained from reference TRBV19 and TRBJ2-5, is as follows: DGGITQSPKYLFRKEGQNVTLSCEQNLNHDAMYWYRQDPGQGLRLIYYSQIVNDFQKGDIAEGYSVSREKKESFPLTVTSAQKNPTAFYLCASSIDRDSQETQYFGPGTRLLVL.

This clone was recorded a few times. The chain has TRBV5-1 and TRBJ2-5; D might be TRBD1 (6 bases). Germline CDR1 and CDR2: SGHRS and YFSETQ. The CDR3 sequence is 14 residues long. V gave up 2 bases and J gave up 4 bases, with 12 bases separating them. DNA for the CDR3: TGCGCCAGCAGCTTTCAGGGGAATGGAGAGACCCAGTACTTC. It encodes CASSFQGNGETQYF. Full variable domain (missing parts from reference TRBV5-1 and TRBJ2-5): KAGVTQTPRYLIKTRGQQVTLSCSPISGHRSVSWYQQTPGQGLQFLFEYFSETQRNKGNFPGRFSGRQFSNSRSEMNVSTLELGDSALYLCASSFQGNGETQYFGPGTRLLVL.

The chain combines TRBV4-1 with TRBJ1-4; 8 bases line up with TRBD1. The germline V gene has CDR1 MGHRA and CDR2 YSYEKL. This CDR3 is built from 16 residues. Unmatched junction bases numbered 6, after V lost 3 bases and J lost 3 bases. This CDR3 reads CASSQAQGASNEKLFF. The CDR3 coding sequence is TGCGCCAGCAGCCAGGCTCAGGGGGCCTCTAATGAAAAACTGTTTTTT.

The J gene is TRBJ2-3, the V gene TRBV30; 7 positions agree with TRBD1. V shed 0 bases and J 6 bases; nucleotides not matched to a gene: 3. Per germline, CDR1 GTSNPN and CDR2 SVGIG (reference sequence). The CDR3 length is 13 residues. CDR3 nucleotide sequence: TGTGCCTGGAGTGTAGACAGGGAGGATACGCAGTATTTT. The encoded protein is CAWSVDREDTQYF.

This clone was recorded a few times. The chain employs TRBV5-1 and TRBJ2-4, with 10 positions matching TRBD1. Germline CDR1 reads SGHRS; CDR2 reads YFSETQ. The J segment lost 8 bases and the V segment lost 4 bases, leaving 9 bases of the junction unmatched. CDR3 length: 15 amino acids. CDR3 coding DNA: TGCGCCAGCAGCGGAAACCTGGGACAGGGGTACATTCAGTACTTC. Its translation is CASSGNLGQGYIQYF.

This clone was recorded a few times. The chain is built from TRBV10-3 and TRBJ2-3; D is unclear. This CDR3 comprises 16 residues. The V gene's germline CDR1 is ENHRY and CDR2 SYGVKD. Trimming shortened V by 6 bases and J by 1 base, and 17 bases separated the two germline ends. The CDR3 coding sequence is TGTGCCATCAGATCCGGTTCCGGTTCGGGCACAGATACGCAGTATTTT. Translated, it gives CAIRSGSGSGTDTQYF.

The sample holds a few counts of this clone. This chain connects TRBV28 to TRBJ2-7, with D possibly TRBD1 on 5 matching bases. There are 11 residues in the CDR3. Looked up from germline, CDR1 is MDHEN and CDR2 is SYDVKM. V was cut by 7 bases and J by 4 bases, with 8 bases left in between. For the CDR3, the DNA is TGTGCCAGCACCGCAGGGTACGAGCAGTACTTC. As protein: CASTAGYEQYF. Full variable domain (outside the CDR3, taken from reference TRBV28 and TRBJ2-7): DVKVTQSSRYLVKRTGEKVFLECVQDMDHENMFWYRQDPGLGLRLIYFSYDVKMKEKGDIPEGYSVSREKKERFSLILESASTNQTSMYLCASTAGYEQYFGPGTRLTVT.